This is a list of T cell receptor beta chains from one sample in a study of blood T cell repertoires in COVID-19. Libraries were prepared by immunoSEQ multiplex PCR; TCRdb keeps only in-frame clonotypes and omits some of them. The table has about 55,000 clones, approximately 92% seen once. The sequenced material came from peripheral blood. The receptors come from a human donor with active COVID-19. The donor label of this sample is uncertain. The CDR3 runs from the conserved cysteine through the conserved F or W. Fields, in order: clone size, V gene, D gene, J gene, CDR3 DNA, CDR3 protein. The D gene is left open where the match is weak. Clone size appears in some rows only: once, few, many, or a class for an expanded clone.

once,TRBV9,-,TRBJ2-1,TGTGCCAGCAGCGAATGGGGGGACCTCTACAATGAGCAGTTCTTC,CASSEWGDLYNEQFF
-,TRBV28,TRBD2,TRBJ2-1,TGTGCCAGCAGTTCCCCGGGACTAGCCGGGAATGAGCAGTTCTTC,CASSSPGLAGNEQFF
-,TRBV18,-,TRBJ1-1,TGTGCCAGCTCACCCCAGGTGAACACTGAAGCTTTCTTT,CASSPQVNTEAFF
-,TRBV11-1,TRBD1,TRBJ2-7,TGTGCCAGCAGCTTGACAGGGAAACCCTACGAGCAGTACTTC,CASSLTGKPYEQYF
-,TRBV19,-,TRBJ1-3,TGTGCCAGTACGCCTAACAGTGCGTTTTTTGAAAACACCATATATTTT,CASTPNSAFFENTIYF
few,TRBV2,TRBD1,TRBJ1-1,TGTGCCAGCAATAGCCTCGGGACAGCCACTGAAGCTTTCTTT,CASNSLGTATEAFF
-,TRBV6-5,-,TRBJ1-4,TGTGCCATCGGTGGCAGGGATACTGAAAAACTGTTTTTT,CAIGGRDTEKLFF
-,TRBV28,-,TRBJ1-6,TGTGCCAGCAGTCCGCATCAGGGCTGGGATTCACCCCTCCACTTT,CASSPHQGWDSPLHF
-,TRBV7-6,-,TRBJ2-1,TGTGCCAGCATGAGCTCCTACAATGAGCAGTTCTTC,CASMSSYNEQFF
-,TRBV18,-,TRBJ2-3,TGTGCCAGCTCACCGCCGGGCACAGATACGCAGTATTTT,CASSPPGTDTQYF
-,TRBV5-6,TRBD1,TRBJ1-2,TGTGCCAGCAGCATTCTGGGACAGGGCCTGGGCTACACCTTC,CASSILGQGLGYTF
-,TRBV25-1,TRBD2,TRBJ2-1,TGTGCCAGCAGGGAAGCGGGGTCCTACAATGAGCAGTTCTTC,CASREAGSYNEQFF